This TCR beta chain emerged from a study of CD8 T cells in ankylosing spondylitis. Whole-study findings and limits: Past studies reported some motif variants in reactive arthritis synovial fluid and blood. For ankylosing spondylitis blood, a TCR beta motif of seven to nine highly homologous variants appeared characteristic.

Quantitative 5'-RACE with molecular barcodes was used to make the TCR beta libraries. Each CDR3 protein is one row after TCRdb ran MiXCR on the 5' RACE reads. Here the sample spans about 340,000 distinct CDR3 sequences, 6.5% to 10% being singletons. A note on this clonotype: Its antigen is unknown.

The CDR3 loop spans 17 amino acids. V lost 2 bases, J lost 1 base, and 14 bases lay in between. Germline assignment: CDR1 SNHLY and CDR2 FYNNEI. The receptor was isolated from a male donor with ankylosing spondylitis. Sequencing was carried out using blood, either unsorted or a sorted T cell fraction (not recorded which). The chain couples TRBV2 to TRBJ2-2; D might be TRBD1 or TRBD2, each matching 5 bases. Here the CDR3 reads CASSEFANGGNTGELFF. DNA of the CDR3: TGTGCCAGCAGTGAATTCGCTAATGGGGGGAACACCGGGGAGCTGTTTTTT.